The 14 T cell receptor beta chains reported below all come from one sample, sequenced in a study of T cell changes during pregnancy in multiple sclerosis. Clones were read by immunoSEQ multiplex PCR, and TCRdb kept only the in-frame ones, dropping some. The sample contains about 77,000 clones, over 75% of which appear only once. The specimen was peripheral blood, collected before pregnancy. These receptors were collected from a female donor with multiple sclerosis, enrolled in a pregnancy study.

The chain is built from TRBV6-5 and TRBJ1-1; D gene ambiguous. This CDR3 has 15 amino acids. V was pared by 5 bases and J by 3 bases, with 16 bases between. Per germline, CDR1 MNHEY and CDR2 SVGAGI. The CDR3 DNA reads TGTGCCAGCAGTCAGACACCAGGCCCGGACACTGAAGCTTTCTTT. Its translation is CASSQTPGPDTEAFF.

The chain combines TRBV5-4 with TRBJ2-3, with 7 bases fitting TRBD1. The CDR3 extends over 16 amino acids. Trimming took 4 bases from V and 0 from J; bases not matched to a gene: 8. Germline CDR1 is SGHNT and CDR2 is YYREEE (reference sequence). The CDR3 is CASSPQGQVSTDTQYF. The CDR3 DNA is TGTGCCAGCAGCCCCCAAGGACAGGTTAGCACAGATACGCAGTATTTT. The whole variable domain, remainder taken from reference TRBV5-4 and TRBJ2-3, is ETGVTQSPTHLIKTRGQQVTLRCSSQSGHNTVSWYQQALGQGPQFIFQYYREEENGRGNFPPRFSGLQFPNYSSELNVNALELDDSALYLCASSPQGQVSTDTQYFGPGTRLTVL.

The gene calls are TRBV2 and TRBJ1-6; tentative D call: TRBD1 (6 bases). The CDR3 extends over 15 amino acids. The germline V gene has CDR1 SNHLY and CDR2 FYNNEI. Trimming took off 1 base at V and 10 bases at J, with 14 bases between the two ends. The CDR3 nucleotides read TGTGCCAGCAGTGAAGGGCGGGGGGGCCGGTCACCCCTCCACTTT. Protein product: CASSEGRGGRSPLHF.

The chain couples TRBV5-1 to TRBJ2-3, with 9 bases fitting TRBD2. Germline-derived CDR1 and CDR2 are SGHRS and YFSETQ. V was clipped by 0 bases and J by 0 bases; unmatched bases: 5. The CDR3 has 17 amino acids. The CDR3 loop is CASSLAASGASTDTQYF. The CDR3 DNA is TGCGCCAGCAGCTTGGCGGCTAGCGGGGCTAGCACAGATACGCAGTATTTT. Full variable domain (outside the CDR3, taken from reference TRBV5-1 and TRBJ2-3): KAGVTQTPRYLIKTRGQQVTLSCSPISGHRSVSWYQQTPGQGLQFLFEYFSETQRNKGNFPGRFSGRQFSNSRSEMNVSTLELGDSALYLCASSLAASGASTDTQYFGPGTRLTVL.

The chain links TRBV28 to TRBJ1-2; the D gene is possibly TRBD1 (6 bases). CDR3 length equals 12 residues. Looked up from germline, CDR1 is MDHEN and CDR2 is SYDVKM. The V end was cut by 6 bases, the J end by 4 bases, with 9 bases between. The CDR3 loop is CASRDRGYGYTF. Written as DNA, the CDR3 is TGTGCCAGCAGGGACAGAGGCTATGGCTACACCTTC.

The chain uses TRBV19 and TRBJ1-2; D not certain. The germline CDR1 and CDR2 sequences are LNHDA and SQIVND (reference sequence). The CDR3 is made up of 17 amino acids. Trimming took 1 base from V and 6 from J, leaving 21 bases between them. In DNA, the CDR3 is TGTGCCAGTAGTATAGGGGCAGCCGCCGATGGGTTTAATGGCTACACCTTC. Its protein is CASSIGAAADGFNGYTF.

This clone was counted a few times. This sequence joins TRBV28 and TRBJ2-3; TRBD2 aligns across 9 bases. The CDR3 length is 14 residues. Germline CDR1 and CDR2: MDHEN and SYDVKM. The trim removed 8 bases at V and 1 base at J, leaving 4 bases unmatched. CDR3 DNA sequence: TGTGCCAGCTCCCGCGGGGGGGGCACAGATACGCAGTATTTT. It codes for CASSRGGGTDTQYF.

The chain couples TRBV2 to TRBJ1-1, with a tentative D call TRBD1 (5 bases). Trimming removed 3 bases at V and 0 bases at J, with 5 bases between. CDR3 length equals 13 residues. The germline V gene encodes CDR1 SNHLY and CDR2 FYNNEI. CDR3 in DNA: TGTGCCAGCAGTGACAGGGTGAACACTGAAGCTTTCTTT. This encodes CASSDRVNTEAFF.

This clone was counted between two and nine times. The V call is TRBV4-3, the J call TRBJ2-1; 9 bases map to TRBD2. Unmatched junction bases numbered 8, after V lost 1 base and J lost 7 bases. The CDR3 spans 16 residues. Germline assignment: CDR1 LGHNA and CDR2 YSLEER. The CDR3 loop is CASSQVVQRGVNEQFF. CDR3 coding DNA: TGCGCCAGCAGCCAAGTAGTCCAGCGGGGGGTGAATGAGCAGTTCTTC.

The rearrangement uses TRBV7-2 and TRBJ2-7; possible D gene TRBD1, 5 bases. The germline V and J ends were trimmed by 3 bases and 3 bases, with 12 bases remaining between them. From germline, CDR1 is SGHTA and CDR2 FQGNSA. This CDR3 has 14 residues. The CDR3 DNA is TGTGCCAGCAGCTTTAGGGGCGTCCTCTACGAGCAGTACTTC. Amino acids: CASSFRGVLYEQYF.

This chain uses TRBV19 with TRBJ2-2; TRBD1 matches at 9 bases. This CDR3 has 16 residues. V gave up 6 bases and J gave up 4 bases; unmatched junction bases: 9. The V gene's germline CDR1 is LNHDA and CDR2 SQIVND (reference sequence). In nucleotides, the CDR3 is TGTGCCAGTAGCTACATATTGGACAGGGGCACCGGGGAGCTGTTTTTT. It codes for CASSYILDRGTGELFF.

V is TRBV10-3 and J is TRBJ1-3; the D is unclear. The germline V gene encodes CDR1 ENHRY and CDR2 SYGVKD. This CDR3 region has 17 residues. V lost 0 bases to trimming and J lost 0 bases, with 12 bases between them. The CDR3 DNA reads TGTGCCATCAGTGAGTCCCGTGACACTTTCTCTGGAAACACCATATATTTT. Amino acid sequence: CAISESRDTFSGNTIYF.

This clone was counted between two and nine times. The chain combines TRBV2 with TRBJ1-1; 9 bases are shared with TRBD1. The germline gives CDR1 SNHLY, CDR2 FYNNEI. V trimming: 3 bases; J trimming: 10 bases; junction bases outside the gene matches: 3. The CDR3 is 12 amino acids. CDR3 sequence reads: CASSETGGSAFF. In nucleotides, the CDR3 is TGTGCCAGCAGTGAGACAGGGGGGTCAGCTTTCTTT.

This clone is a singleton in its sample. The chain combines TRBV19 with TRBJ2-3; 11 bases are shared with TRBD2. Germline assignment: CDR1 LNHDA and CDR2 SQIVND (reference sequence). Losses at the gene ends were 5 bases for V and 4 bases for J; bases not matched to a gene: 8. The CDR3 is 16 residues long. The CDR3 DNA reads TGTGCCAGTAGTTATAGCGGGGGGGCTGGCTCAGATACGCAGTATTTT. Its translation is CASSYSGGAGSDTQYF.